This TCR beta chain was recorded in a study of blood T cell repertoires in COVID-19. For the study at large: Sites in the United States, Italy and Spain provided acute and convalescent COVID-19 samples. The cDNA or gDNA used as material had been derived from T cells, B-cell-depleted T cells, or PBMCs.

In this sample, this clone turned up once. In the original workflow: The authors estimated nucleated cell counts from reference gene primer amplification. This table comes from immunoSEQ multiplex PCR, and its TCRdb copy is limited to in-frame clones, with some not included. D and trimming come from the DNA, and the V and J calls and clone size come from that table. Among about 120,000 clones listed, over 60% were seen once. CDR1 is SGHTA, CDR2 FQGTGA, per germline. The CDR3 has 13 residues. The junction had 6 bases not matched to a gene; V was cut back by 5 bases and J by 8 bases. The specimen sequenced was peripheral blood. This receptor was taken from a woman older than 75 with acute or convalescent COVID-19. This chain joins TRBV7-3 and TRBJ1-2, with 9 positions matching TRBD1. The CDR3 protein is CASSPGTGNGYTF. The DNA for the CDR3 is TGTGCCAGCAGCCCCGGGACAGGGAACGGCTACACCTTC.